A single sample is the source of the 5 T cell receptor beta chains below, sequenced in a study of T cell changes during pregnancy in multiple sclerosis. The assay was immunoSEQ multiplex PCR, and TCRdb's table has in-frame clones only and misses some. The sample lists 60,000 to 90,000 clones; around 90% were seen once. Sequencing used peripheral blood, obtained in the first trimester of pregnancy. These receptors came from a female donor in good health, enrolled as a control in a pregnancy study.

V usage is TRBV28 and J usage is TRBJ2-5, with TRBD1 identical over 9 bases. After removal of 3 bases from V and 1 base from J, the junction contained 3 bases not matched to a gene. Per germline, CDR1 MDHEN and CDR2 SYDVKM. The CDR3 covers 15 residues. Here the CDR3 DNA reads TGTGCCAGCAGTTTGGGGACAGGGATCCAAGAGACCCAGTACTTC. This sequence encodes CASSLGTGIQETQYF.

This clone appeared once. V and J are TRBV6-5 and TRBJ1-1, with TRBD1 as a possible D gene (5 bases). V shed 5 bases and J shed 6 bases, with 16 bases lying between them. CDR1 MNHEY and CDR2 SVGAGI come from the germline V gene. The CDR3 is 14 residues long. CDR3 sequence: CASSAGPQGAEAFF. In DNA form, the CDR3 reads TGTGCCAGCAGTGCTGGGCCACAAGGGGCTGAAGCTTTCTTT.

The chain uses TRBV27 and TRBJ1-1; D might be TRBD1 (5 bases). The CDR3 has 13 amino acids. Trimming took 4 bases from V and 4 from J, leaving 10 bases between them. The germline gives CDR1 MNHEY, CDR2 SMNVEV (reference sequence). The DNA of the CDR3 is TGTGCCAGCAGTTCAAGGGGATCCACTGAAGCTTTCTTT. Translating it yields CASSSRGSTEAFF.

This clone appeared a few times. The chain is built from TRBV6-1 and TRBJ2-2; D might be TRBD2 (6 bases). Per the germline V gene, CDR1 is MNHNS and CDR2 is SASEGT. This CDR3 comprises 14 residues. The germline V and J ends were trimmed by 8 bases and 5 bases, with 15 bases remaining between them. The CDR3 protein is CASAPGEDTGELFF. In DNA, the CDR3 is TGTGCCAGCGCCCCTGGGGAGGATACCGGGGAGCTGTTTTTT.

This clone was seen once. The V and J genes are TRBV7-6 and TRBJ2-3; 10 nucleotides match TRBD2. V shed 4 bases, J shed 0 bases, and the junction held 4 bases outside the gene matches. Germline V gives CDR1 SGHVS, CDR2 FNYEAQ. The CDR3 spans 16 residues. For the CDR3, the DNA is TGTGCCAGCAGCTCACTAGCGGGGACTAGCACAGATACGCAGTATTTT. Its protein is CASSSLAGTSTDTQYF.